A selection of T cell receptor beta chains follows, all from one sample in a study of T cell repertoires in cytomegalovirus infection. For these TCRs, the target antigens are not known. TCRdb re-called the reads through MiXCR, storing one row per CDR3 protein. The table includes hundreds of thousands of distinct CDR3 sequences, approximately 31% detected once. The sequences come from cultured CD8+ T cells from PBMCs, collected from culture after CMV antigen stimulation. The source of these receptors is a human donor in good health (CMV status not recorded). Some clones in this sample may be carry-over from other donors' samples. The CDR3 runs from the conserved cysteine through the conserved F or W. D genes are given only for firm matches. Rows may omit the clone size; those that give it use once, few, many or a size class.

CAISDPVDRSNYGYTF,TGTGCCATCAGTGATCCCGTTGACAGGTCTAACTATGGCTACACCTTC,TRBV10-3,TRBJ1-2,few,.
CASSLGTGNPQETQYF,TGTGCCAGCAGCTTAGGGACAGGGAATCCCCAAGAGACCCAGTACTTC,TRBV7-8,TRBJ2-5,few,TRBD1
CASSPKRERAETQYF,TGTGCCAGCAGCCCCAAGCGGGAGCGGGCAGAGACCCAGTACTTC,TRBV7-9,TRBJ2-5,.,TRBD2
CASSSLRGASYNEQFF,TGTGCCAGCAGTTCTCTGCGGGGGGCCTCCTACAATGAGCAGTTCTTC,TRBV27,TRBJ2-1,few,TRBD2
CASSLKVGGPDEQYF,TGTGCCAGCAGCTTAAAGGTCGGGGGTCCGGACGAGCAGTACTTC,TRBV7-9,TRBJ2-7,few,.
CASSLTSGGSFTDTQYF,TGTGCCAGCAGCTTAACTAGCGGGGGGTCCTTCACAGATACGCAGTATTTT,TRBV7-2,TRBJ2-3,many,TRBD2
CANSLGDRVETQYF,TGTGCCAACAGCTTAGGGGACAGAGTAGAGACCCAGTACTTC,TRBV13,TRBJ2-5,.,TRBD1
CATSKGYRDPSSYNEQFF,TGTGCCACCAGCAAAGGTTACAGAGACCCCAGCTCCTACAATGAGCAGTTCTTC,TRBV15,TRBJ2-1,.,.
CASSPEHPATQYF,TGTGCCAGCAGTCCGGAACACCCAGCGACCCAGTACTTC,TRBV27,TRBJ2-5,.,.
CASSFGQGSGSPLHF,TGTGCCAGCAGTTTCGGACAGGGATCGGGATCACCCCTCCACTTT,TRBV12-3/TRBV12-4,TRBJ1-6,.,TRBD1
CAISEVALGTQPQHF,TGTGCCATCAGTGAGGTGGCCCTGGGAACGCAGCCCCAGCATTTT,TRBV10-3,TRBJ1-5,few,.
CASSPSGTPKDEKLFF,TGTGCCAGCAGCCCGTCCGGGACACCCAAAGACGAAAAACTGTTTTTT,TRBV7-9,TRBJ1-4,.,.
CASTGGSGFEQYF,TGTGCCAGCACTGGGGGCTCAGGGTTCGAGCAGTACTTC,TRBV7-9,TRBJ2-7,.,.
CASSHPLGQGANGELFF,TGCGCCAGCAGCCATCCCTTGGGACAGGGGGCTAACGGGGAGCTGTTTTTT,TRBV4-1,TRBJ2-2,.,TRBD1
CASSYPGSTRVNEQFF,TGTGCCAGCAGTTACCCTGGGTCCACAAGGGTTAATGAGCAGTTCTTC,TRBV6-2/TRBV6-3,TRBJ2-1,.,.
CASSSTGGLYGYTF,TGTGCCAGCAGCTCGACAGGGGGCCTCTATGGCTACACCTTC,TRBV7-2,TRBJ1-2,.,TRBD1
CASSQKSYNSPLHF,TGTGCCAGCAGCCAAAAGTCCTATAATTCACCCCTCCACTTT,TRBV3-1,TRBJ1-6,.,.
CASSPTTAGNEQFF,TGTGCCAGCAGTCCAACAACTGCAGGTAATGAGCAGTTCTTC,TRBV27,TRBJ2-1,few,.
CASRLTGTDKNIQYF,TGTGCCAGCAGACTGACAGGAACCGACAAAAACATTCAGTACTTC,TRBV5-4,TRBJ2-4,few,.
CASSPGLTNTGELFF,TGTGCCAGCAGCCCGGGACTTACGAACACCGGGGAGCTGTTTTTT,TRBV6-5,TRBJ2-2,few,.
CASSPRSQSTGELFF,TGTGCCAGCAGCCCCCGGTCACAGAGTACCGGGGAGCTGTTTTTT,TRBV9,TRBJ2-2,once,.
CSAERRTGPYEQYF,TGCAGTGCGGAAAGGAGGACAGGGCCCTACGAGCAGTACTTC,TRBV20-1,TRBJ2-7,.,TRBD1
CASSPKAGDTGELFF,TGTGCCAGCTCACCAAAGGCGGGGGACACCGGGGAGCTGTTTTTT,TRBV18,TRBJ2-2,.,TRBD2
CASSEEAVTQYF,TGTGCCAGCAGCGAAGAGGCAGTGACCCAGTACTTC,TRBV7-9,TRBJ2-5,few,.
CSVFGPGKLFF,TGCAGCGTTTTCGGGCCTGGAAAACTGTTTTTT,TRBV29-1,TRBJ1-4,.,.
CASSPIEVAGEDEQFF,TGCGCCAGCAGCCCTATAGAGGTAGCGGGAGAGGATGAGCAGTTCTTC,TRBV4-1,TRBJ2-1,.,TRBD2
CATSRDVNTGELFF,TGTGCCACCAGCAGAGATGTGAACACCGGGGAGCTGTTTTTT,TRBV15,TRBJ2-2,.,.
CASSSPGLIPSPLHF,TGTGCCAGCAGTTCTCCCGGCCTCATACCCTCACCCCTCCACTTT,TRBV27,TRBJ1-6,.,.
CASSLLNRVGETQYF,TGTGCCAGCAGCCTCCTCAACAGGGTGGGAGAGACCCAGTACTTC,TRBV7-2,TRBJ2-5,many,.
CASSQAGEETQYF,TGCGCCAGCAGCCAAGCTGGGGAAGAGACCCAGTACTTC,TRBV4-1,TRBJ2-5,few,.
CASSLSGGDTEAFF,TGCGCCAGCAGCTTGTCAGGGGGAGACACTGAAGCTTTCTTT,TRBV5-1,TRBJ1-1,.,TRBD1
CASSFGTAPSQPQHF,TGTGCCAGTAGTTTTGGGACAGCCCCAAGTCAGCCCCAGCATTTT,TRBV19,TRBJ1-5,few,TRBD1
CASNPLTNTGELFF,TGTGCCAGCAACCCTCTTACGAACACCGGGGAGCTGTTTTTT,TRBV12-3/TRBV12-4,TRBJ2-2,.,.
CASSRMGGGSSYNEQFF,TGTGCCAGCAGCCGTATGGGCGGGGGGAGCTCCTACAATGAGCAGTTCTTC,TRBV7-6,TRBJ2-1,many,TRBD2
CATHAAGDEKLFF,TGTGCCACCCACGCTGCGGGCGATGAAAAACTGTTTTTT,TRBV27,TRBJ1-4,many,.
CASSYTRVNTEAFF,TGTGCCAGCAGTTACACCAGGGTGAACACTGAAGCTTTCTTT,TRBV6-2/TRBV6-3,TRBJ1-1,.,.
CASSLPLSTGGRGYNEQFF,TGTGCCAGCAGCCTCCCTCTCAGCACGGGGGGGCGAGGATACAATGAGCAGTTCTTC,TRBV7-9,TRBJ2-1,few,TRBD2
CATSNRASNQPQHF,TGTGCCACCAGCAACAGGGCGAGCAATCAGCCCCAGCATTTT,TRBV15,TRBJ1-5,.,.
CAIQGTSSGELFF,TGTGCCATCCAAGGGACCTCATCCGGGGAGCTGTTTTTT,TRBV10-3,TRBJ2-2,.,.
CASSLGLAGGPAFF,TGTGCCAGCAGCTTGGGACTAGCGGGGGGGCCGGCTTTCTTT,TRBV7-9,TRBJ1-1,.,.
CASSRTLTTEAFF,TGCGCCAGCAGCCGAACACTTACCACTGAAGCTTTCTTT,TRBV4-1,TRBJ1-1,.,.
CASFADGYTF,TGTGCCAGTTTTGCGGATGGCTACACCTTC,TRBV6-2/TRBV6-3,TRBJ1-2,.,.
CASSLGQGSYEQYF,TGTGCCAGCAGTTTGGGACAGGGGTCCTACGAGCAGTACTTC,TRBV12-3/TRBV12-4,TRBJ2-7,many,TRBD1
CASSYARGYRFF,TGTGCCAGCAGTTACGCACGGGGGTATCGGTTCTTC,TRBV6-2/TRBV6-3,TRBJ2-1,.,.
CASSLFPQGIGEALHF,TGTGCCAGCAGTTTATTCCCTCAGGGCATCGGGGAGGCCCTCCACTTT,TRBV27,TRBJ1-6,few,.
CATSRDRGAEPSYF,TGTGCCACCAGCAGAGATCGGGGGGCAGAGCCATCGTACTTC,TRBV15,TRBJ2-7,few,.